This TCR beta chain derives from a study of CD8+ T cells in alopecia areata. Regarding the study as a whole: In scalp samples, resident alphabeta T cells of normal skin are also sequenced.

As concerns this clone: The antigen remains undetermined.

The investigators collected lesional scalp punch biopsies and peripheral blood from alopecia areata patients. As the sequencing template, cDNA was produced by extracting RNA and reverse transcribing it. TCRdb's table, derived via immunoSEQ multiplex PCR, lists solely in-frame clones and lacks some. The sample has around 30,000 clones, 60% to 85% seen once. The receptor comes from a human donor with alopecia areata. The specimen sequenced was NKG2D-low CD8+ T cells sorted from blood.

The CDR3 DNA reads TGTGCCAGCAGTACCGGGGATACGCAGTATTTT. It translates to CASSTGDTQYF. The J gene is TRBJ2-3, the V gene TRBV6-5; D remains ambiguous. Per the germline V gene, CDR1 is MNHEY and CDR2 is SVGAGI. CDR3 length: 11 residues. The V end was cut by 5 bases, the J end by 6 bases, with 6 bases between.